This entry lists 28 T cell receptor beta chains sequenced from one sample in a study of shared clonotypes between healthy human individuals. Profiling relied on immunoSEQ multiplex PCR, and the TCRdb table lists in-frame clones only, not all of them. The sample includes about a million clones, 77% of them seen just once. Sequenced: memory CD4+ T cells from PBMCs. Subset in this sample: CD45RA-negative fraction. Receptors originate from a man younger than 30 in good health. Some clones in this sample may be carry-over from other donors' samples.

The rearrangement links TRBV2 to TRBJ2-5; 7 bases match TRBD2. Germline V gene data show CDR1 as SNHLY and CDR2 as FYNNEI. This CDR3 region has 13 residues. V was pared by 6 bases and J by 4 bases, with 5 bases of the junction left unmatched. CDR3 sequence reads: CASRAGVGETQYF. CDR3 DNA sequence: TGTGCCAGCAGGGCGGGGGTCGGAGAGACCCAGTACTTC.

The V call is TRBV18, the J call TRBJ2-4, with D hard to call. Trimming took 2 bases from V and 0 from J, leaving 8 bases between them. The CDR3 has 15 amino acids. Germline V gives CDR1 KGHSH, CDR2 LQKENI. Written as DNA, the CDR3 is TGTGCCAGCTCACCAGGCGGCCTAGCCAAAAACATTCAGTACTTC. Translating gives CASSPGGLAKNIQYF.

This clone was seen more than once but under ten times. CDR3 sequence reads: CASSQTGQPQHF. DNA of the CDR3: TGTGCCAGCAGCCAAACAGGCCAGCCCCAGCATTTT. The chain combines TRBV7-2 with TRBJ1-5, with a possible D match to TRBD1 (5 bases). The germline V gene encodes CDR1 SGHTA and CDR2 FQGNSA. The V end was cut by 5 bases, the J end by 7 bases, with 9 bases between. The CDR3 totals 12 residues.

The chain joins TRBV7-9 to TRBJ1-2, with D possibly TRBD1 on 5 matching bases. Trimming cost V 4 bases and J 8 bases, with 14 bases left between them. This CDR3 has 13 amino acids. Germline loops: CDR1 SEHNR, CDR2 FQNEAQ (reference sequence). For the CDR3, the DNA is TGTGCCAGCAGCTCCGACAGTCAGAAAGGCTACACCTTC. This translates into CASSSDSQKGYTF.

This clone was picked up a small number of times. The J gene is TRBJ1-5, the V gene TRBV5-4; D is uncertain. The germline V gene encodes CDR1 SGHNT and CDR2 YYREEE (reference sequence). V was pared by 4 bases and J by 6 bases, with 11 bases between. The CDR3 sequence is 13 residues long. The DNA of the CDR3 is TGTGCCAGCAGCCCTTTCCCCGGTCAGCCCCAGCATTTT. This translates into CASSPFPGQPQHF.

The rearrangement uses TRBV5-1 and TRBJ2-1; D might be TRBD2 (6 bases). V lost 4 bases and J 6 bases, leaving 17 bases between the germline ends. Germline CDR1 is SGHRS and CDR2 is YFSETQ. The CDR3 is made up of 15 amino acids. In DNA, the CDR3 is TGCGCCAGCAGCCCCTCGGGGGTCCGCGGCAATGAGCAGTTCTTC. Translation: CASSPSGVRGNEQFF.

To note about this clone: The junction differs from germline at one of its ends, possibly a read error. The CDR3 coding sequence is TGTGCCAGCAGCTTATCCCCCGCTTCGGACTTC. As protein: CASSLSPASDF. The chain joins TRBV11-1 to TRBJ2-5; no firm D call. The V gene's germline CDR1 is SGHAT and CDR2 FQDESV (reference sequence). The CDR3 is made up of 11 amino acids. The full variable domain, with the rest looked up from reference TRBV11-1 and TRBJ2-5, is EAEVAQSPRYKITEKSQAVAFWCDPISGHATLYWYRQILGQGPELLVQFQDESVVDDSQLPKDRFSAERLKGVDSTLKIQPAELGDSAMYLCASSLSPASDFGPGTRLLVL.

This rearrangement joins TRBV7-9 to TRBJ2-3; TRBD2 aligns across 11 bases. The CDR3 contains 15 residues. The J segment lost 4 bases and the V segment lost 3 bases, leaving 3 bases of the junction unmatched. Germline CDR1 SEHNR, CDR2 FQNEAQ (reference sequence). The CDR3 nucleotides are TGTGCCAGCAGCTTCTTTAGCGGGAGGGCAGATACGCAGTATTTT. Translating it yields CASSFFSGRADTQYF.

The chain links TRBV6-5 to TRBJ2-7; D unresolved. Germline-derived CDR1 and CDR2 are MNHEY and SVGAGI. The CDR3 has 11 amino acids. V was cut by 5 bases and J by 4 bases, with 6 bases left in between. CDR3 DNA: TGTGCCAGCAGTCCGTCTTACGAGCAGTACTTC. Translation gives CASSPSYEQYF.

The gene calls are TRBV19 and TRBJ1-4; 10 bases are shared with TRBD1. The CDR3 runs 15 residues. With 3 bases clipped from V and 6 bases from J, the junction kept 4 bases outside the gene matches. Germline V lookup: CDR1 LNHDA, CDR2 SQIVND (reference sequence). The CDR3 sequence is CASSISGTGDEKLFF. As DNA, the CDR3 is TGTGCCAGTAGTATCTCCGGGACAGGGGATGAAAAACTGTTTTTT.

J is TRBJ2-7 and V is TRBV5-4, with 8 bases fitting TRBD2. The CDR3 spans 15 residues. V was pared by 5 bases and J by 5 bases, with 12 bases of the junction left unmatched. Looked up from germline, CDR1 is SGHNT and CDR2 is YYREEE (reference sequence). CDR3 nucleotide sequence: TGTGCCAGCAGTCCCCTAGCGGGCGTTCCTCACGAGCAGTACTTC. It codes for CASSPLAGVPHEQYF.

The chain links TRBV27 to TRBJ2-7; D remains ambiguous. Germline CDR1 and CDR2: MNHEY and SMNVEV (reference sequence). The CDR3 spans 20 residues. The V end lost 3 bases, the J end lost 4 bases, and 31 bases lay between the germline ends. Here the CDR3 reads CASSFSGYTASAGRNYEQYF. The CDR3 region has the DNA TGTGCCAGCAGTTTTTCTGGGTACACCGCATCGGCCGGCCGCAATTACGAGCAGTACTTC.

This clone was picked up a small number of times. This chain connects TRBV5-1 to TRBJ2-7; 15 bases fit TRBD2. The length of the CDR3 is 14 residues. The V and J ends lost 4 bases and 6 bases, in that order; junction bases with no gene match: 2. CDR1 SGHRS and CDR2 YFSETQ come from the germline V gene. DNA of the CDR3: TGCGCCAGCAGCCCGGGACTAGCGGGAGGCGAGCAGTACTTC. Translating it yields CASSPGLAGGEQYF.

This chain uses TRBV28 with TRBJ2-7; a possible D gene is TRBD1 (6 bases). Trimming removed 8 bases at V and 3 bases at J, with 14 bases between. The CDR3 runs to 13 residues. Germline CDR1 is MDHEN and CDR2 is SYDVKM. In DNA, the CDR3 is TGTGCCAGCCTCGACGGGACAAGCTACGAGCAGTACTTC. Its translation: CASLDGTSYEQYF.

This clone was seen a few times. The V call is TRBV6-1, the J call TRBJ2-5, with a weak D call TRBD2 (5 bases). The CDR3 has 14 amino acids. The germline gives CDR1 MNHNS, CDR2 SASEGT. The V end lost 3 bases, the J end lost 7 bases, and 15 bases lay between the germline ends. As DNA, the CDR3 is TGTGCCAGCAGTGAGAGGGCTGGTAAAGGGACCCAGTACTTC. Protein product: CASSERAGKGTQYF.

V and J are TRBV6-1 and TRBJ2-4; 7 nucleotides line up with TRBD2. CDR1 is MNHNS and CDR2 is SASEGT in the germline V gene. The CDR3 covers 15 residues. Trimming removed 6 bases from V and 8 bases from J; junction bases left unmatched: 13. CDR3: CASRETAGTLDIQYF. CDR3 coding DNA: TGTGCCAGCAGGGAAACAGCGGGGACTCTAGACATTCAGTACTTC.

J is TRBJ2-5 and V is TRBV5-4, with a weak D call TRBD2 (5 bases). The CDR3 contains 11 residues. V gave up 4 bases and J gave up 7 bases, with 8 bases separating them. CDR1 is SGHNT, CDR2 YYREEE, per germline (reference sequence). CDR3 residues: CASSVRATQYF. CDR3 DNA sequence: TGTGCCAGCAGCGTGAGGGCGACCCAGTACTTC.

The V gene is TRBV7-2, the J gene TRBJ2-2; 7 bases line up with TRBD2. V shed 1 base, J shed 4 bases, and the junction held 3 bases outside the gene matches. CDR1 is SGHTA, CDR2 FQGNSA, per germline. The CDR3 runs to 15 residues. CDR3 DNA: TGTGCCAGCAGCTTAGGGGGGACTACCACCGGGGAGCTGTTTTTT. Its translation is CASSLGGTTTGELFF.

This chain joins TRBV30 and TRBJ2-5; D not resolved. The end of the DNA is better explained by TRBJ2-7, so the J call may be wrong. In germline, CDR1 is GTSNPN, CDR2 SVGIG (reference sequence). This CDR3 contains 14 residues. The DNA for the CDR3 is TGTGCCTGGAGTGTACGGCTAGTCGCCTACGAGCAGTACTTC. This encodes CAWSVRLVAYEQYF.

This chain connects TRBV19 to TRBJ1-5; D perhaps matches TRBD1 (5 bases). CDR3 length: 14 residues. Germline CDR1 LNHDA, CDR2 SQIVND (reference sequence). Trimming removed 1 base at V and 6 bases at J, with 10 bases between. CDR3 sequence reads: CASSIGTTGQPQHF. CDR3 nucleotides: TGTGCCAGTAGTATAGGGACAACGGGTCAGCCCCAGCATTTT.

This clone has only one observation. The genes are TRBV29-1 and TRBJ2-7; 7 nucleotides align to TRBD1. V lost 7 bases to trimming and J lost 1 base; unmatched junction nucleotides: 7. CDR3 length equals 13 residues. The germline V gene encodes CDR1 SQVTM and CDR2 ANQGSEA. CDR3 in DNA: TGCAGCGGGAGGTCGGGACAGTCCTACGAGCAGTACTTC. Encoded protein: CSGRSGQSYEQYF.

This clone occurred many times. The J gene is TRBJ2-7, the V gene TRBV4-2; 12 bases line up with TRBD2. CDR3 length: 16 amino acids. CDR1 and CDR2 from the germline V gene are LGHNA and YNFKEQ. V shed 1 base, J shed 6 bases, and the junction held 7 bases outside the gene matches. The chain's CDR3 is CASSQVATSGSSEQYF. For the CDR3, the DNA is TGTGCCAGCAGCCAAGTAGCGACTAGCGGGAGTAGCGAGCAGTACTTC.

The rearrangement joins TRBV6-5 to TRBJ1-6, with 8 bases lining up with TRBD1. The CDR3 has 14 amino acids. V was clipped by 7 bases and J by 7 bases; unmatched bases: 6. Germline CDR1 and CDR2: MNHEY and SVGAGI. The chain's CDR3 is CASMSGGSNSPLHF. The DNA for the CDR3 is TGTGCCAGCATGTCAGGGGGCTCGAATTCACCCCTCCACTTT.

The chain recombines TRBV30 with TRBJ2-6, with 7 nucleotides matching TRBD1. The V segment lost 1 base and the J segment 0 bases; nucleotides outside the gene matches: 9. This CDR3 has 18 amino acids. Germline CDR1 is GTSNPN and CDR2 is SVGIG (reference sequence). As DNA, the CDR3 is TGTGCCTGGAGTGCCCACAGGGGATTTGACTCTGGGGCCAACGTCCTGACTTTC. As protein: CAWSAHRGFDSGANVLTF.

A remark on this clone: Other nucleotide sequences in the sample specify the same CDR3. J is TRBJ2-2 and V is TRBV9, with D unresolved. The germline CDR1 and CDR2 sequences are SGDLS and YYNGEE. V shed 0 bases and J shed 0 bases, with 6 bases lying between them. CDR3 length: 15 amino acids. CDR3 residues: CASSVGGANTGELFF. The CDR3 DNA follows: TGTGCCAGCAGCGTAGGTGGGGCGAACACCGGGGAGCTGTTTTTT.

The gene calls are TRBV28 and TRBJ1-1; D gene unclear. Looked up from germline, CDR1 is MDHEN and CDR2 is SYDVKM. CDR3 size: 15 residues. V gave up 1 base and J gave up 5 bases, with 14 bases separating them. This CDR3 reads CASSLSTSRGTEAFF. The CDR3, as DNA: TGTGCCAGCAGTTTATCGACCAGCCGAGGGACTGAAGCTTTCTTT.

For this clone: A much larger clone differs by one base, so this may be a read error. In the same sample, other DNA sequences code for this CDR3. J is TRBJ1-1 and V is TRBV2; D is uncertain. Germline CDR1 is SNHLY and CDR2 is FYNNEI. Deletions cut 6 bases from V and 0 bases from J, with 2 bases between. The CDR3 consists of 11 residues. The CDR3 DNA is TGTGCCAGCAGCCTGAACACTGAAGCTTTCTTT. This encodes CASSLNTEAFF.

J is TRBJ2-5 and V is TRBV25-1; D is ambiguous. The V end lost 3 bases, the J end lost 8 bases, and 7 bases lay between the germline ends. The CDR3 sequence is 11 residues long. Germline values: CDR1 MGHDK, CDR2 SYGVNS. CDR3 residues: CASSEGGTQYF. The CDR3 DNA reads as TGTGCCAGCAGTGAGGGTGGCACCCAGTACTTC. The whole variable domain, filled in from reference TRBV25-1 and TRBJ2-5, reads EADIYQTPRYLVIGTGKKITLECSQTMGHDKMYWYQQDPGMELHLIHYSYGVNSTEKGDLSSESTVSRIRTEHFPLTLESARPSHTSQYLCASSEGGTQYFGPGTRLLVL.